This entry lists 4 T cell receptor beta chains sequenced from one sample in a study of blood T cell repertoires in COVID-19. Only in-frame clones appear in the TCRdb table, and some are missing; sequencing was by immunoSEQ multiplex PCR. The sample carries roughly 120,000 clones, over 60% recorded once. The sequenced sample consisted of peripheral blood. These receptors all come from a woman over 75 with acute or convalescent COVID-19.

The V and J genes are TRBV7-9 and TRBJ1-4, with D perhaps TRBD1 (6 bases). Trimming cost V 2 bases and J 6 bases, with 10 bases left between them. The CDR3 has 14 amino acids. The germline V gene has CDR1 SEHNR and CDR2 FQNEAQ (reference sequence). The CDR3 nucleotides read TGTGCCAGCAGCTTATTGGCAGGGGATGAAAAACTGTTTTTT. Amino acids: CASSLLAGDEKLFF.

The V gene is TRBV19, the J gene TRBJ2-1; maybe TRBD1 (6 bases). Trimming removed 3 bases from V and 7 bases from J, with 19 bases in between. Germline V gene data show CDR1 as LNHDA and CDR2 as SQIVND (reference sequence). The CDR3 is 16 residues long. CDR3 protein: CASSIWPGVSNNEQFF. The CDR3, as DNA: TGTGCCAGTAGTATTTGGCCAGGGGTCTCCAATAATGAGCAGTTCTTC.

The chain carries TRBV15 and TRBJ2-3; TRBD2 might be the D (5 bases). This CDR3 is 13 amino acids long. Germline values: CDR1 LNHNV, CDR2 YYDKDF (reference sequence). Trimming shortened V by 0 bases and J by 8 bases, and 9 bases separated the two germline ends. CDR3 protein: CATSRERGSTQYF. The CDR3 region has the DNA TGTGCCACCAGCAGAGAACGGGGTAGTACGCAGTATTTT.

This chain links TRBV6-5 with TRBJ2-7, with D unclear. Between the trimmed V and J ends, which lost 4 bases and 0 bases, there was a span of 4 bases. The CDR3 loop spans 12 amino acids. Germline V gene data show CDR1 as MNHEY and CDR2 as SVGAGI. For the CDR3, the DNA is TGTGCCAGCAGTTCCCACTCCTACGAGCAGTACTTC. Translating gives CASSSHSYEQYF.